This passage covers 16 T cell receptor beta chains from one sample sequenced in a study of regulatory T cells in long-lasting Graves disease. To make TCR beta libraries, researchers used iRepertoire HTBI primers and Arm-PCR of CDR3 regions. TCRdb recomputed calls from the multiplex PCR reads with MiXCR, one row per CDR3 protein. The data contain 550,000 to 700,000 distinct CDR3 sequences, about 16% of them singletons. Time point meaning: newly diagnosed GD, antithyroid drugs for less than 3 months. Following extraction of RNA from PBMCs, that RNA was used to make the TCR library. The same data also went into a second study, on T cells in Graves' hyperthyroidism and ophthalmopathy.

Here the sequenced sample was peripheral blood mononuclear cells (PBMCs), taken at new diagnosis, from a patient treated with antithyroid drugs. Source of these receptors: a young man with Graves disease.

The chain carries TRBV19 and TRBJ2-1, with 7 positions matching TRBD1. The CDR3 is 17 amino acids. Germline V gene sequence: CDR1 LNHDA, CDR2 SQIVND (reference sequence). V trimming: 3 bases; J trimming: 9 bases; junction bases outside the gene matches: 17. The CDR3 coding sequence is TGTGCCAGTAGTATTCTCTACATAACAGGGGTGGACGGTGAGCAGTTCTTC. This encodes CASSILYITGVDGEQFF.

This clonotype was observed a handful of times. The chain employs TRBV2 and TRBJ2-7; TRBD1 agrees at 10 bases. The CDR3 sequence is 16 residues long. The junction had 8 bases not matched to a gene; V was cut back by 4 bases and J by 2 bases. Per germline, CDR1 SNHLY and CDR2 FYNNEI. The CDR3 DNA reads TGTGCCAGCAGTGTTTCGCGACAGGGGGCAACCTACGAGCAGTACTTC. This codes for CASSVSRQGATYEQYF.

In this sample, this clonotype turned up a few times. The chain has TRBV13 and TRBJ1-5; D uncertain. The CDR3 loop spans 15 amino acids. The germline V gene has CDR1 PRHDT and CDR2 FYEKMQ (reference sequence). V was shortened by 3 bases and J by 6 bases, with 15 bases between the two germline ends. The CDR3 DNA follows: TGTGCCAGCAGCTTGGGCCTAGGGCCCGCTCAGCCCCAGCATTTT. It encodes CASSLGLGPAQPQHF.

In regard to this clonotype: This CDR3 is missing its conserved last phenylalanine or tryptophan, likely due to a read error. The chain is built from TRBV6-1 and TRBJ2-7; 8 positions match TRBD2. With 9 bases clipped from V and 0 bases from J, the junction kept 4 bases outside the gene matches. Germline-derived CDR1 and CDR2 are MNHNS and SASEGT. The CDR3 has 13 amino acids. This chain's CDR3 is CASSGANSYEQYL. CDR3 in DNA: TGTGCCAGTAGCGGGGCGAACTCCTACGAGCAGTACCTC.

This clonotype was observed at least ten times. The rearrangement uses TRBV20-1 and TRBJ2-5, with unresolved D. This CDR3 is built from 14 residues. The germline V and J ends were trimmed by 6 bases and 2 bases, with 16 bases remaining between them. The germline V gene encodes CDR1 DFQATT and CDR2 SNEGSKA (reference sequence). The CDR3 nucleotides read TGCAGTGCCATAGTAGGTACTATGCAAGAGACCCAGTACTTC. Residues: CSAIVGTMQETQYF.

This clonotype was seen many times. The chain employs TRBV30 and TRBJ1-1; no clear D gene. The V end was cut by 4 bases, the J end by 0 bases, with 12 bases between. CDR1 is GTSNPN, CDR2 SVGIG, per germline (reference sequence). The CDR3 runs 14 residues. CDR3 residues: CAWTPGILNTEAFF. The CDR3, as DNA: TGTGCCTGGACTCCAGGCATCCTGAACACTGAAGCTTTCTTT.

This clonotype was seen ten or more times. The rearrangement joins TRBV7-9 to TRBJ2-7, with 9 bases matching TRBD1. The germline V gene encodes CDR1 SEHNR and CDR2 FQNEAQ (reference sequence). This CDR3 contains 14 residues. The junction had 7 bases not matched to a gene; V was cut back by 5 bases and J by 5 bases. The CDR3 spells CASSQGQGVNEQYF. The CDR3 DNA follows: TGTGCCAGCAGCCAGGGACAGGGCGTCAACGAGCAGTACTTC.

This clonotype was counted at least ten times. The chain has TRBV5-4 and TRBJ2-7, with D possibly matching TRBD2 (6 bases). V lost 3 bases and J lost 3, with 16 bases in between. Germline loops: CDR1 SGHNT, CDR2 YYREEE (reference sequence). The CDR3 has 15 amino acids. The DNA of the CDR3 is TGTGCCAGCAGCTCGGACCCACGGGACTTCTACGAGCAGTACTTC. Protein: CASSSDPRDFYEQYF.

This clonotype was detected only a few times. The rearrangement joins TRBV9 to TRBJ2-1; D is ambiguous. Germline V CDR1 and CDR2: SGDLS, YYNGEE. This CDR3 spans 13 amino acids. V dropped 4 bases and J dropped 4 bases, with 9 bases sitting between them. The CDR3 here is CASSSGRYNEQFF. In DNA, the CDR3 is TGTGCCAGCAGCAGTGGTAGGTACAATGAGCAGTTCTTC.

This clonotype was recorded a few times. The chain employs TRBV9 and TRBJ2-1; D not certain. The germline V gene encodes CDR1 SGDLS and CDR2 YYNGEE. This CDR3 has 16 amino acids. V gave up 6 bases and J gave up 5 bases, with 21 bases separating them. The CDR3 reads CASTSHGIVDHNEQFF. CDR3 in DNA: TGTGCCAGCACCAGTCATGGAATAGTGGACCACAATGAGCAGTTCTTC.

The table lists this clonotype with many counts. The chain combines TRBV7-3 with TRBJ2-3, with 7 bases identical to TRBD2. The CDR3 totals 14 residues. Germline loops: CDR1 SGHTA, CDR2 FQGTGA. With V trimmed by 5 bases and J by 2 bases, 4 bases remained unmatched. In DNA, the CDR3 is TGTGCCAGCAGCCCCGGGAGGCTCACAGATACGCAGTATTTT. Its translation: CASSPGRLTDTQYF.

The table lists this clonotype with many counts. The J gene is TRBJ2-7, the V gene TRBV28; perhaps TRBD1 as D (5 bases). Trimming removed 0 bases from V and 2 bases from J, with 5 bases in between. Germline V gene sequence: CDR1 MDHEN, CDR2 SYDVKM. This CDR3 region has 13 residues. CDR3 in amino acids: CASSLWTAYEQYF. In DNA, the CDR3 is TGTGCCAGCAGTTTATGGACAGCCTACGAGCAGTACTTC.

This chain joins TRBV6-2 or TRBV6-3 and TRBJ1-2; TRBD1 agrees at 11 bases. CDR3 size: 15 residues. The V gene end was trimmed by 5 bases and the J gene end by 8 bases; junction bases not matched to a gene: 10. CDR1 is MNHEY and CDR2 is SVGEGT in the germline V gene. The CDR3 is CASSEGTGGRSGYTF. The CDR3 DNA follows: TGTGCCAGCAGTGAAGGGACAGGGGGACGCTCAGGCTACACCTTC.

This clonotype has only a few counts. The rearrangement links TRBV5-1 to TRBJ1-2, with a possible D match to TRBD1 (6 bases). CDR1 is SGHRS, CDR2 YFSETQ, per germline. V lost 4 bases to trimming and J lost 6 bases, with 16 bases between them. The CDR3 extends over 14 amino acids. CDR3 sequence reads: CASSQRSGADGYTF. The CDR3, as DNA: TGCGCCAGCAGCCAAAGGTCGGGGGCGGATGGCTACACCTTC. Full variable domain (rest looked up from reference TRBV5-1 and TRBJ1-2): KAGVTQTPRYLIKTRGQQVTLSCSPISGHRSVSWYQQTPGQGLQFLFEYFSETQRNKGNFPGRFSGRQFSNSRSEMNVSTLELGDSALYLCASSQRSGADGYTFGSGTRLTVV.

As for this clonotype: Just one base apart from a much larger clone, this may be a read error. The CDR3 end shows no conserved phenylalanine or tryptophan, and so a read error is likely. The chain has TRBV5-1 and TRBJ2-3; the match to TRBD2 covers 7 bases. This CDR3 is built from 17 residues. V trimming: 0 bases; J trimming: 5 bases; junction bases outside the gene matches: 12. Germline assignment: CDR1 SGHRS and CDR2 YFSETQ. The DNA for the CDR3 is TGCGCCAGCAGCTTGGAGGGGCCGGGACTATCCTTAGATACGCAGTATTGT. As protein: CASSLEGPGLSLDTQYC.

Only a few counts were recorded for this clonotype. The chain carries TRBV5-1 and TRBJ2-7; a possible D gene is TRBD1 (6 bases). This CDR3 has 16 residues. Trimming pared 4 bases from V and 3 bases from J, leaving 20 bases between. CDR1 is SGHRS, CDR2 YFSETQ, per germline. In DNA, the CDR3 is TGCGCCAGCAGCATAAACCGAAACACAGGGAACTACGAGCAGTACTTC. Its protein product is CASSINRNTGNYEQYF.